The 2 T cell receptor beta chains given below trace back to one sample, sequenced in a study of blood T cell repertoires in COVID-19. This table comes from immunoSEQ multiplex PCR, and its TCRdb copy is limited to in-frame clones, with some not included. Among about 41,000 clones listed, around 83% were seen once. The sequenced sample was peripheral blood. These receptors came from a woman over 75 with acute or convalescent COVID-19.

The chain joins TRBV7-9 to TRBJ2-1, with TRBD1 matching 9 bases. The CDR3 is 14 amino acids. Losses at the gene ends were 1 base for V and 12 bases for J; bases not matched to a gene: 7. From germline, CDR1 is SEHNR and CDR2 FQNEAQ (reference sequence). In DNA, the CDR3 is TGTGCCAGCAGCTTAGGTGGACAGGGGATTGGGCAGTTCTTC. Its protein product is CASSLGGQGIGQFF. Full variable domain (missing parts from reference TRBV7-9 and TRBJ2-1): DTGVSQNPRHKITKRGQNVTFRCDPISEHNRLYWYRQTLGQGPEFLTYFQNEAQLEKSRLLSDRFSAERPKGSFSTLEIQRTEQGDSAMYLCASSLGGQGIGQFFGPGTRLTVL.

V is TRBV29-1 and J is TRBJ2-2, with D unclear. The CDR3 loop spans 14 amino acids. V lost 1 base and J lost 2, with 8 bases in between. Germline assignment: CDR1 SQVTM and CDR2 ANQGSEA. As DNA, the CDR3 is TGCAGCGTTGAAGTGGCAGGCAACACCGGGGAGCTGTTTTTT. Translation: CSVEVAGNTGELFF.